Below, 30 T cell receptor beta chains from the same sample are listed, as sequenced in a study of identical twins. TCRdb independently ran MiXCR on the 5' RACE reads; one entry per CDR3 protein. The table records 650,000 to 800,000 distinct CDR3 sequences, around 8.6% of them present only once. These same records also appear under a second study, on yellow fever vaccine responses in identical twins.

The sequenced sample was PBMCs. These receptors were taken from a woman aged 18-35 years in good health.

This clonotype was detected many times. This chain links TRBV30 with TRBJ1-1; TRBD1 might be the D (5 bases). This CDR3 contains 12 residues. The germline V gene has CDR1 GTSNPN and CDR2 SVGIG (reference sequence). V was shortened by 1 base and J by 4 bases, with 7 bases between the two germline ends. The CDR3 is CAWSGGGTEAFF. In DNA, the CDR3 is TGTGCCTGGAGTGGGGGCGGCACTGAAGCTTTCTTT. The full variable domain, rest sourced from reference TRBV30 and TRBJ1-1, is SQTIHQWPATLVQPVGSPLSLECTVEGTSNPNLYWYRQAAGRGLQLLFYSVGIGQISSEVPQNLSASRPQDRQFILSSKKLLLSDSGFYLCAWSGGGTEAFFGQGTRLTVV.

This clonotype has just a few counts. The chain links TRBV6-4 to TRBJ2-1, with 9 bases identical to TRBD1. The ends lost 6 bases at V and 6 bases at J; junction bases unmatched: 6. This CDR3 is 14 amino acids long. Germline V gene sequence: CDR1 MRHNA, CDR2 SNTAGT. The CDR3 bases are TGTGCCAGCAGCCGGACAGGGGTTGGCAATGAGCAGTTCTTC. Its translation: CASSRTGVGNEQFF.

The rearrangement links TRBV28 to TRBJ2-3, with 8 bases fitting TRBD2. This CDR3 has 17 amino acids. Germline loops: CDR1 MDHEN, CDR2 SYDVKM. V shed 7 bases, J shed 5 bases, and the junction held 17 bases outside the gene matches. CDR3 DNA sequence: TGTGCCAGCATTAGGTCCACGGGAGGGCAATCCAGAGATACGCAGTATTTT. Translated, it gives CASIRSTGGQSRDTQYF.

This clonotype was detected a few times. This chain joins TRBV7-2 and TRBJ1-2, with D possibly matching TRBD1 (5 bases). The germline CDR1 and CDR2 sequences are SGHTA and FQGNSA. Trimming removed 0 bases from V and 7 bases from J, with 12 bases in between. The CDR3 sequence is 14 residues long. CDR3 amino acids: CASSLAAGNGGYTF. CDR3 DNA: TGTGCCAGCAGCTTAGCAGCAGGGAATGGTGGCTACACCTTC.

DNA for the CDR3: TGCGCCAGCAGCTTGGGAGAGGGGGTCTACGAGCAGTACTTC. Translated, it gives CASSLGEGVYEQYF. The V and J genes are TRBV5-1 and TRBJ2-7, with D perhaps TRBD1 (6 bases). Trimming took 0 bases from V and 3 from J, leaving 10 bases between them. The CDR3 is made up of 14 amino acids. Germline CDR1 reads SGHRS; CDR2 reads YFSETQ.

The V and J genes are TRBV6-2 or TRBV6-3 and TRBJ2-1; a weak D match, TRBD1 (5 bases). This CDR3 comprises 19 residues. With 5 bases removed from V and 3 bases from J, the gap between germline ends came to 26 bases. CDR1 MNHEY and CDR2 SVGEGT come from the germline V gene. The CDR3 DNA is TGTGCCAGCAGTCTCAAGATTCTTGCAGGGTCTCTGGACTACAATGAGCAGTTCTTC. Encoded protein: CASSLKILAGSLDYNEQFF.

This clonotype was seen repeatedly, ten times or more. The rearrangement uses TRBV7-2 and TRBJ1-2; 7 nucleotides agree with TRBD1. Germline loops: CDR1 SGHTA, CDR2 FQGNSA. Trimming cost V 1 base and J 8 bases; bases outside gene matches: 16. The CDR3 totals 17 residues. The CDR3 spells CASSLVARQGAPGGYTF. The CDR3 nucleotides are TGTGCCAGCAGCTTAGTCGCAAGACAGGGCGCCCCCGGAGGCTACACCTTC.

The chain employs TRBV11-2 and TRBJ2-7, with TRBD2 matching over 7 bases. This CDR3 is built from 15 residues. The germline V gene encodes CDR1 SGHAT and CDR2 FQNNGV. The V segment lost 7 bases and the J segment 1 base; nucleotides outside the gene matches: 10. The CDR3 is CASIPGLADSYEQYF. The DNA for the CDR3 is TGTGCCAGCATCCCGGGGCTAGCGGATTCCTACGAGCAGTACTTC. The whole variable domain, filled in from reference TRBV11-2 and TRBJ2-7, reads EAGVAQSPRYKIIEKRQSVAFWCNPISGHATLYWYQQILGQGPKLLIQFQNNGVVDDSQLPKDRFSAERLKGVDSTLKIQPAKLEDSAVYLCASIPGLADSYEQYFGPGTRLTVT.

This clonotype was detected only a few times. The gene calls are TRBV20-1 and TRBJ1-4; TRBD1 might be the D (5 bases). V was clipped by 2 bases and J by 7 bases, with 11 bases between them. The CDR3 totals 13 residues. From germline, CDR1 is DFQATT and CDR2 SNEGSKA (reference sequence). CDR3 DNA: TGCAGTGCTAGAATCGGGGGGGGTGAAAAACTGTTTTTT. The encoded protein is CSARIGGGEKLFF.

This clonotype came up many times. V and J are TRBV12-3 or TRBV12-4 and TRBJ1-2; a possible D gene is TRBD1 (6 bases). CDR3 size: 15 residues. Deletions cut 4 bases from V and 4 bases from J, with 16 bases between. Here the CDR3 reads CASSSRDRNLYGYTF. Here the CDR3 DNA reads TGTGCCAGCAGTTCGAGAGACAGGAACCTCTATGGCTACACCTTC.

This clonotype was observed a handful of times. The J gene is TRBJ2-1, the V gene TRBV4-3; 7 bases are a match to TRBD2. The germline CDR1 and CDR2 sequences are LGHNA and YSLEER. V shed 1 base, J shed 5 bases, and the junction held 8 bases outside the gene matches. The CDR3 runs 16 residues. The CDR3 coding sequence is TGCGCCAGCAGCCAAGGGTTCGGACTAGTAGACAATGAGCAGTTCTTC. Protein product: CASSQGFGLVDNEQFF.

The chain combines TRBV27 with TRBJ2-5, with 11 bases that match TRBD2. Germline V gene lookup returns CDR1 MNHEY and CDR2 SMNVEV (reference sequence). The V gene end was trimmed by 8 bases and the J gene end by 4 bases; junction bases not matched to a gene: 9. CDR3 length equals 15 residues. The CDR3 DNA is TGTGCCAGCTCGGAACTAGCGGGAGAAGGAGAGACCCAGTACTTC. Translation: CASSELAGEGETQYF.

This clonotype was observed many times. The chain is built from TRBV25-1 and TRBJ2-7, with D perhaps TRBD1 (6 bases). The CDR3 is made up of 14 amino acids. V lost 7 bases and J lost 0, with 13 bases in between. The germline V gene has CDR1 MGHDK and CDR2 SYGVNS. CDR3 region: CASTGTPPSYEQYF. CDR3 DNA: TGTGCCAGCACCGGGACACCTCCCTCCTACGAGCAGTACTTC.

This chain links TRBV5-1 with TRBJ2-3, with 9 bases that match TRBD2. The CDR3 has 15 residues. With 0 bases clipped from V and 7 bases from J, the junction kept 6 bases outside the gene matches. From germline, CDR1 is SGHRS and CDR2 YFSETQ. The chain's CDR3 is CASSLEGRGGNTQYF. In DNA form, the CDR3 reads TGCGCCAGCAGCTTGGAAGGGCGGGGGGGCAATACGCAGTATTTT.

The CDR3 DNA follows: TGCAGTGTTCCGACCGGGGGAGTTTCACCCCTCCACTTT. Translating it yields CSVPTGGVSPLHF. The rearrangement uses TRBV20-1 and TRBJ1-6, with D perhaps TRBD1 (5 bases). The germline V gene has CDR1 DFQATT and CDR2 SNEGSKA (reference sequence). V lost 7 bases and J 9 bases, leaving 16 bases between the germline ends. The CDR3 consists of 13 residues.

This clonotype has a handful of counts. This chain links TRBV9 with TRBJ1-6; D perhaps matches TRBD1 (6 bases). V lost 0 bases and J lost 5, with 9 bases in between. This CDR3 comprises 15 residues. The germline V gene encodes CDR1 SGDLS and CDR2 YYNGEE. The CDR3 coding sequence is TGTGCCAGCAGCGTAGCCAGGGGCAATAATTCACCCCTCCACTTT. Encoded protein: CASSVARGNNSPLHF.

In this sample, this clonotype turned up a few times. The chain links TRBV28 to TRBJ2-7; tentatively, D is TRBD2 (6 bases). The V end was cut by 3 bases, the J end by 6 bases, with 9 bases between. Germline V gene sequence: CDR1 MDHEN, CDR2 SYDVKM. The length of the CDR3 is 12 residues. CDR3: CASSLTSREQYF. The CDR3 region has the DNA TGTGCCAGCAGTTTGACTAGTCGCGAGCAGTACTTC.

The chain has TRBV29-1 and TRBJ2-6; D might be TRBD1 (5 bases). Germline CDR1 reads SQVTM; CDR2 reads ANQGSEA. V lost 5 bases and J 0 bases, leaving 14 bases between the germline ends. The CDR3 length is 16 residues. Here the CDR3 DNA reads TGCAGCGTTCCGACAGATTTCCGCTCTGGGGCCAACGTCCTGACTTTC. It codes for CSVPTDFRSGANVLTF.

This clonotype was detected a few times. The rearrangement links TRBV6-2 or TRBV6-3 to TRBJ2-7; tentative D call: TRBD2 (5 bases). The germline gives CDR1 MNHEY, CDR2 SVGEGT. The CDR3 has 17 residues. V shed 5 bases and J shed 2 bases, with 22 bases lying between them. The DNA for the CDR3 is TGTGCCAGCAGTCTGAATCTGAAGGACTTTAACCCCTACGAGCAGTACTTC. This gives the protein CASSLNLKDFNPYEQYF.

This clonotype was detected a few times. The J gene is TRBJ2-7, the V gene TRBV4-2; either TRBD1 or TRBD2 may supply D (5 bases each). Germline V gene sequence: CDR1 LGHNA, CDR2 YNFKEQ. The V gene lost 0 bases and the J gene lost 13 bases, with 16 bases spanning the gap. The CDR3 is made up of 13 amino acids. CDR3 bases: TGTGCCAGCAGCCAAGATCGCCATCGGGACGTTTACTTC. Protein sequence: CASSQDRHRDVYF.

Only a few counts were recorded for this clonotype. The chain recombines TRBV12-3 or TRBV12-4 with TRBJ2-1; D might be TRBD2 (5 bases). The CDR3 is 12 residues long. Trimming left V 6 bases short and J 8 bases short, with 11 bases between. For the CDR3, the DNA is TGTGCCAGCAGCGAGAGGGTCTATGAGCAGTTCTTC. Its translation: CASSERVYEQFF.

Regarding this clonotype: One end of the junction does not line up with germline, which may come from a read error. This chain uses TRBV20-1 with TRBJ2-2; 13 bases match TRBD2. Germline V gene lookup returns CDR1 DFQATT and CDR2 SNEGSKA (reference sequence). The CDR3 covers 17 residues. DNA for the CDR3: TGCAGTGCCAGAGGACTAGCGGGAGACGCGGGCACCGGGGAGCTGTTTTTT. Encoded protein: CSARGLAGDAGTGELFF.

This clonotype was picked up a small number of times. The chain employs TRBV5-5 and TRBJ2-7; D is unresolved. Looked up from germline, CDR1 is SGHKS and CDR2 is YYEKEE (reference sequence). The ends were cut back, 0 bases at V and 1 base at J, with 8 bases in the middle. This CDR3 comprises 14 residues. The CDR3 nucleotides read TGTGCCAGCAGCTTGGCTTATCAATCCTACGAGCAGTACTTC. Its protein is CASSLAYQSYEQYF.

The chain joins TRBV7-9 to TRBJ2-1; 13 positions match TRBD2. The trim removed 5 bases at V and 9 bases at J, leaving 4 bases unmatched. The CDR3 contains 14 residues. Germline V CDR1 and CDR2: SEHNR, FQNEAQ (reference sequence). CDR3 DNA: TGTGCCAGCAGCAGACTAGCGGGAGGCCCTGAGCAGTTCTTC. Translating gives CASSRLAGGPEQFF.

This clonotype has only a few counts. The J gene is TRBJ1-4, the V gene TRBV3-1; tentatively, D is TRBD1 (6 bases). The V gene's germline CDR1 is LGHDT and CDR2 YNNKEL (reference sequence). The CDR3 is 14 residues long. Trimming cost V 3 bases and J 5 bases, with 10 bases left between them. The CDR3, as DNA: TGTGCCAGCAGCCACGAGGGGGAGAATGAAAAACTGTTTTTT. It specifies CASSHEGENEKLFF.

V gene TRBV20-1 combines with J gene TRBJ1-1, with 9 bases aligning to TRBD1. There are 13 residues in the CDR3. The junction had 7 bases not matched to a gene; V was cut back by 6 bases and J by 5 bases. Germline CDR1 is DFQATT and CDR2 is SNEGSKA (reference sequence). CDR3 loop: CSAKTGGRTEAFF. The CDR3 bases are TGCAGTGCCAAGACAGGGGGGAGGACTGAAGCTTTCTTT.

The chain uses TRBV19 and TRBJ2-1; 11 nucleotides align to TRBD2. The CDR3 is 16 residues long. V was clipped by 3 bases and J by 3 bases; unmatched bases: 4. The germline V gene encodes CDR1 LNHDA and CDR2 SQIVND (reference sequence). CDR3 DNA sequence: TGTGCCAGTAGTATCCGACTAGCGGGACTCTACAATGAGCAGTTCTTC. Residues: CASSIRLAGLYNEQFF.

CDR3 sequence reads: CASSKAALAGAKNIQYF. The CDR3 coding sequence is TGTGCCAGCAGCAAAGCAGCGCTAGCGGGAGCAAAAAACATTCAGTACTTC. J is TRBJ2-4 and V is TRBV21-1; the tabulated D call, TRBD2, remains unverified against the DNA. TRBV21-1 is reported as a pseudogene. The CDR3 sequence is 17 residues long.

The rearrangement uses TRBV10-3 and TRBJ2-1; 8 nucleotides agree with TRBD2. The CDR3 loop spans 15 amino acids. The junction had 16 bases not matched to a gene; V was cut back by 11 bases and J by 7 bases. Per the germline V gene, CDR1 is ENHRY and CDR2 is SYGVKD. For the CDR3, the DNA is TGTGCCGCCGAAAAATCAACGGGGGGGCCTAATGAGCAGTTCTTC. Its protein product is CAAEKSTGGPNEQFF.

The chain recombines TRBV20-1 with TRBJ2-1; D unclear. CDR1 and CDR2 from the germline V gene are DFQATT and SNEGSKA (reference sequence). CDR3 size: 12 residues. The V end was cut by 3 bases, the J end by 3 bases, with 6 bases between. CDR3 DNA sequence: TGCAGTGCTAGTATCCTCTACAATGAGCAGTTCTTC. It encodes CSASILYNEQFF.